The 15 T cell receptor beta chains below come from one sample, sequenced in a study of Ad26.COV2.S vaccination and SARS-CoV-2 variants. The method was immunoSEQ multiplex PCR; TCRdb's version includes in-frame clones alone and lacks a portion of them. Among over 90,000 clones listed, around 82% were seen once. The sequences come from peripheral blood, collected after recovery from COVID-19. These receptors were obtained from a human donor who had recovered from COVID-19.

The chain couples TRBV24-1 to TRBJ1-5; a possible D gene is TRBD1 (6 bases). The ends were cut back, 2 bases at V and 5 bases at J, with 9 bases in the middle. The CDR3 runs to 14 residues. Germline V gene data show CDR1 as KGHDR and CDR2 as SFDVKD. The CDR3 nucleotides are TGTGCCACCAGTGATTGGGACACCGATCAGCCCCAGCATTTT. Its translation: CATSDWDTDQPQHF.

In this sample, this clone turned up a few times. The chain is built from TRBV19 and TRBJ2-5; D gene uncertain. Trimming removed 5 bases from V and 1 base from J, with 5 bases in between. The germline CDR1 and CDR2 sequences are LNHDA and SQIVND (reference sequence). This CDR3 has 12 residues. CDR3 protein: CASSPPQETQYF. Written as DNA, the CDR3 is TGTGCCAGTAGTCCCCCCCAAGAGACCCAGTACTTC.

The V gene is TRBV10-3, the J gene TRBJ2-6; D remains ambiguous. Trimming left V 0 bases short and J 1 base short, with 7 bases between. This CDR3 is built from 16 residues. CDR1 ENHRY and CDR2 SYGVKD come from the germline V gene. In DNA form, the CDR3 reads TGTGCCATCAGTGAGTCAGGAAGGTCTGGGGCCAACGTCCTGACTTTC. This translates into CAISESGRSGANVLTF.

The J gene is TRBJ2-3, the V gene TRBV12-3 or TRBV12-4; D not certain. The CDR3 runs 12 residues. V was pared by 4 bases and J by 5 bases, with 7 bases between. The CDR3 coding sequence is TGTGCCAGCAGTTATACCCGAGATACGCAGTATTTT. Its protein is CASSYTRDTQYF.

The chain links TRBV5-5 to TRBJ1-4; TRBD1 matches at 7 bases. The germline V gene encodes CDR1 SGHKS and CDR2 YYEKEE (reference sequence). V was clipped by 0 bases and J by 8 bases; unmatched bases: 4. CDR3 length equals 14 residues. CDR3 coding DNA: TGTGCCAGCAGCTTGGGGACAGGTAGAGAAAAACTGTTTTTT. This sequence encodes CASSLGTGREKLFF. The variable domain in full, with the rest retrieved from reference TRBV5-5 and TRBJ1-4, is DAGVTQSPTHLIKTRGQQVTLRCSPISGHKSVSWYQQVLGQGPQFIFQYYEKEERGRGNFPDRFSARQFPNYSSELNVNALLLGDSALYLCASSLGTGREKLFFGSGTQLSVL.

The chain employs TRBV5-4 and TRBJ2-5, with no clear D. Germline CDR1 is SGHNT and CDR2 is YYREEE (reference sequence). V was shortened by 2 bases and J by 0 bases, with 11 bases between the two germline ends. The CDR3 has 15 amino acids. The CDR3 bases are TGTGCCAGCAGCTTAAGCATAACGAACCAAGAGACCCAGTACTTC. Its translation is CASSLSITNQETQYF.

The chain couples TRBV7-2 to TRBJ2-7; TRBD2 agrees at 14 bases. The V gene end was trimmed by 3 bases and the J gene end by 5 bases; junction bases not matched to a gene: 3. The CDR3 totals 15 residues. CDR1 is SGHTA, CDR2 FQGNSA, per germline. The CDR3 spells CASSLSGLAGDEQYF. The CDR3 region has the DNA TGTGCCAGCAGCTTGTCGGGACTAGCGGGAGACGAGCAGTACTTC. Full variable domain (outside the CDR3, taken from reference TRBV7-2 and TRBJ2-7): GAGVSQSPSNKVTEKGKDVELRCDPISGHTALYWYRQSLGQGLEFLIYFQGNSAPDKSGLPSDRFSAERTGGSVSTLTIQRTQQEDSAVYLCASSLSGLAGDEQYFGPGTRLTVT.

This rearrangement joins TRBV15 to TRBJ2-7; 10 positions agree with TRBD1. From germline, CDR1 is LNHNV and CDR2 YYDKDF (reference sequence). Trimming at V came to 0 bases and at J to 7 bases, leaving 6 bases not matched to a gene. The CDR3 is 15 residues long. The CDR3 protein is CATSRDRGQGREQYF. The DNA for the CDR3 is TGTGCCACCAGCAGAGATAGGGGACAGGGGCGGGAGCAGTACTTC.

The chain links TRBV27 to TRBJ2-3; TRBD2 agrees at 8 bases. Germline-derived CDR1 and CDR2 are MNHEY and SMNVEV (reference sequence). This CDR3 has 17 amino acids. V was pared by 7 bases and J by 0 bases, with 12 bases of the junction left unmatched. In DNA form, the CDR3 reads TGTGCCAGCACTACGCGAACTAGCGGAACCAGCACAGATACGCAGTATTTT. The encoded protein is CASTTRTSGTSTDTQYF.

The CDR3 nucleotides read TGTGCCAGCAGCTTAGAGAGGGGGCAGTTCTTC. It codes for CASSLERGQFF. The V gene is TRBV7-9, the J gene TRBJ2-1; D assignment may be TRBD1 or TRBD2 (5 bases each). This CDR3 contains 11 residues. Germline CDR1 is SEHNR and CDR2 is FQNEAQ (reference sequence). The V and J ends lost 1 base and 12 bases respectively, with 7 bases between them. Together with reference TRBV7-9 and TRBJ2-1, the CDR3 gives the full variable domain: DTGVSQNPRHKITKRGQNVTFRCDPISEHNRLYWYRQTLGQGPEFLTYFQNEAQLEKSRLLSDRFSAERPKGSFSTLEIQRTEQGDSAMYLCASSLERGQFFGPGTRLTVL.

The table lists this clone with a count of one. The chain uses TRBV28 and TRBJ1-4, with 8 bases fitting TRBD1. With V trimmed by 5 bases and J by 5 bases, 7 bases remained unmatched. Germline V gene sequence: CDR1 MDHEN, CDR2 SYDVKM. The CDR3 runs to 15 residues. CDR3 sequence: CASSPGTGPNEKLFF. The CDR3 bases are TGTGCCAGCAGTCCCGGGACAGGCCCCAATGAAAAACTGTTTTTT.

V usage is TRBV19 and J usage is TRBJ2-1; D possibly corresponds to TRBD2 (5 bases). The germline V and J ends were trimmed by 0 bases and 9 bases, with 18 bases remaining between them. The CDR3 covers 16 residues. Germline CDR1 reads LNHDA; CDR2 reads SQIVND (reference sequence). The CDR3 region is CASSIESTRVAGEQFF. CDR3 sequence (DNA): TGTGCCAGTAGTATAGAGTCAACCCGGGTGGCGGGTGAGCAGTTCTTC.

The CDR3 bases are TGTGCCAGCAGCTCAATGACAGGGACCGGAAACACCATATATTTT. This encodes CASSSMTGTGNTIYF. The chain carries TRBV7-2 and TRBJ1-3, with 7 bases identical to TRBD1. The CDR3 totals 15 residues. Germline V gene sequence: CDR1 SGHTA, CDR2 FQGNSA. V lost 4 bases, J lost 4 bases, and 7 bases stayed unmatched. The complete variable domain, with remaining parts taken from reference TRBV7-2 and TRBJ1-3, reads GAGVSQSPSNKVTEKGKDVELRCDPISGHTALYWYRQSLGQGLEFLIYFQGNSAPDKSGLPSDRFSAERTGGSVSTLTIQRTQQEDSAVYLCASSSMTGTGNTIYFGEGSWLTVV.

This clone was seen at least ten times. The rearrangement joins TRBV5-5 to TRBJ1-4; tentative D call: TRBD1 (5 bases). Trimming took off 5 bases at V and 5 bases at J, with 13 bases between the two ends. Germline CDR1 SGHKS, CDR2 YYEKEE (reference sequence). The CDR3 runs 14 residues. The CDR3 DNA sequence: TGTGCCAGCAGTCGGGACGCTACCAATGAAAAACTGTTTTTT. This translates into CASSRDATNEKLFF.

The chain recombines TRBV6-7 with TRBJ1-3; D call uncertain. TRBV6-7 carries the ORF label, with uncertain function. V lost 2 bases and J lost 0, with 17 bases in between. The CDR3 is 18 amino acids. The CDR3 coding sequence is TGTGCCAGCAGTTACGAAGCTCGAGGGCGAATCTCTGGAAACACCATATATTTT. Translation gives CASSYEARGRISGNTIYF.